Given below is one T cell receptor beta chain in context. What it binds is unknown. Other DNA sequences in this sample translate to the same CDR3. V lost 1 base to trimming and J lost 2 bases, with 15 bases between them. The CDR3 consists of 18 residues. Germline V lookup: CDR1 MGHRA, CDR2 YSYEKL. The data are from a study of OX40 agonist ivuxolimab in advanced cancers. Patients were ineligible given autoimmune disease history or systemic immunosuppression. The study's findings and limits: The 0.1-3.0 mg/kg partial responders had among the lowest clonal expansion. There were, on average, more expanded clones in CD8+ T cells than in CD4+.

The method was immunoSEQ multiplex PCR; TCRdb's version includes in-frame clones alone and lacks a portion of them. The sample contains fewer than 90,000 clones, approximately 86% of which appear only once. This TCR derives from an adult with an advanced solid tumor such as melanoma, head and neck, liver or kidney cancer. This specimen consisted of CD4+ or CD8+ T cells sorted from blood, obtained in a trial of the OX40 agonist ivuxolimab. The chain is built from TRBV4-1 and TRBJ2-6, with D possibly matching TRBD2 (7 bases). CDR3 coding DNA: TGCGCCAGCAGCCAAGGTACGGGGGGCGCAGCTGGGGCCAACGTCCTGACTTTC. The encoded protein is CASSQGTGGAAGANVLTF.